This TCR beta chain was captured in a study of blood T cell repertoires in COVID-19. The CDR3 runs to 15 residues. CDR1 MNHEY and CDR2 SMNVEV come from the germline V gene (reference sequence). Unmatched junction bases numbered 9, after V lost 5 bases and J lost 4 bases. Profiled with immunoSEQ multiplex PCR; TCRdb holds only in-frame clones, not every one. The sample gives approximately 100,000 clones, roughly 86% of which show up once; 20% to 30% is in the top ten. The chain couples TRBV27 to TRBJ2-7, with 9 bases fitting TRBD1. Sequenced sample: peripheral blood. This clonotype originated in a human donor in a cohort sampled during active COVID-19. The CDR3 here is CASSRRPGQGYEQYF. The DNA of the CDR3 is TGTGCCAGCAGTCGCCGACCGGGACAGGGATACGAGCAGTACTTC.